This T cell receptor beta chain appears in the sequencing data of a study of cytomegalovirus exposure and HLA in healthy donors (TCRdb year 2017). With respect to the entire study: An earlier analysis of 587 of the donors reported about 250 Gb of sequence data and 120 million or so unique TCR beta sequences from 150 million to 200 million T cells. An early release that covered roughly 600 HLA-typed donors contained approximately 300 gigabases of sequencing data and about 93 million unique TCR sequences. Of the roughly 430 genotyped donors, about 80% fell in the genetic ancestry cluster associated with self-reported Caucasian donors. The aim of the study was to test whether cataloging public T cell receptors could identify signatures of past pathogen exposure. The study profiled the T cell repertoires of under 850 subjects by immunosequencing and related them to cytomegalovirus serostatus. A separate validation cohort of 100 to 150 different subjects was used in addition to the 666-subject first cohort. High-throughput TCR immunosequencing, statistical association of individual TCRs with disease status, and machine learning were combined to predict cytomegalovirus infection status. In a later analysis, previously published TCR beta repertoires from several hundred donors were re-analyzed and high-resolution HLA genotyping was added so that TCR occurrence patterns could be studied. The later analysis used no new phenotypic data to find candidate immune exposures, relying instead on TCR beta sequences and their occurrence across donors. To decide whether each TCR beta V gene segment behaved as functional or pseudogenic, an earlier analysis of fewer than 750 of the donors relied on high-throughput TCR beta sequencing. Alongside the repertoire data, information on donor age, sex, ethnicity and CMV serostatus was compiled. In a later genetic analysis, genome-wide SNP genotypes for about three fifths of the 666 donors were used, and that subset was treated as a discovery cohort. Every repertoire in the discovery cohort had been generated on one and the same sequencing platform. HLA typing covered class I and class II loci at four-digit resolution. Typing coverage differed by locus: A, B, C, DRB1 and DQB1 were typed in roughly 629-630 donors, DQA1 in 500 to 550, DPA1 in approximately 600, and DPB1 in approximately 450. A handful of DR-DQ haplotypes were handled as single units for association and clustering because linkage in the cohort was strong. Among about 390 genotyped donors of the cohort, an average of about 240,000 unique TCR beta nucleotide sequences were sequenced per donor, roughly 20% of them non-productive.

In total, 600 or so healthy bone marrow donors made up the cohort. At the time of sampling, all cohort members were nominally healthy, though unrecorded immune exposures were likely present. The donor was CMV seropositive and was included in the group of 250 to 350 seropositive cohort members. A peripheral blood sample was collected from each donor, and TCR beta sequencing was performed on peripheral blood mononuclear cells. The Qiagen DNeasy Blood Extraction Kit was used to extract genomic DNA from the blood cell samples. The V end gives up 8 bases and the J end 1 base, leaving 11 bases in the junction not matched to a gene. CDR1 MNHEY and CDR2 SVGAGI are derived from the germline V gene. The CDR3 sequence holds 15 residues, the cysteine and phenylalanine included. The only DNA kept is the CDR3, 45 bases in frame from the first base. This clone was found a few times. There is no known antigen for this receptor. There are no base qualities to consult, and no much larger clone falls within one base.

Broader findings and caveats from the paper: A later genetic analysis associated a missense DCLRE1C variant with V-gene and J-gene trimming of TCR beta chains, and an independent cohort replicated the association. A later analysis found that most CMV-associated TCR beta chains appeared HLA-restricted, with HLA associations seemingly driven largely by CMV exposure. In the study, some 160 TCR beta chains were listed as associated with cytomegalovirus. Presence/absence analyses assumed roughly uniform sequencing depth across donors, an assumption that may not hold. Strong co-occurrence of HLA alleles, especially DR and DQ, made assigning TCR associations to individual alleles difficult. Cytomegalovirus status was reported to be diagnosed by the classifier with high specificity and sensitivity in both the original and validation cohorts. A cluster of highly shared sequence variants was judged likely to represent a technical artifact of the sequencing pipeline. The 87-base-pair reads could not distinguish some IMGT-functional V segments, including TRBV6-2 and TRBV6-3, so those segments were excluded. In an earlier analysis of 587 of the donors, most TCR beta V segments appeared in productive rearrangements about 87% or about 30% of the time, broadly matching IMGT annotations. In a later genetic analysis, fewer N-insertions in productive TCRs were reported among donors in an Asian-associated ancestry cluster than the roughly 700-donor mean. At a false discovery rate of 0.05, a later analysis linked 15,000 to 20,000 TCR beta sequences to specific HLA alleles. In vitro tests confirmed that a few of the cytomegalovirus-associated TCR beta chains recognize cytomegalovirus antigens. While some public TCRs were present in many individuals, most TCR sequences turned up only very rarely across donors. A further reported finding was that TCR beta sequences accurately predicted the HLA-A and HLA-B alleles for most subjects in the first cohort. Only TCR beta chains were sequenced in this cohort, and the absence of alpha or paired-chain data limited detectable features. Several of the top co-occurrence clusters appeared to be linked to parvovirus B19, influenza, CMV and Epstein-Barr virus, according to a later analysis. The authors suggested that the approach could potentially be extended to other disease states and immunological phenotypes. According to a later analysis, TCR association rates differed among HLA loci, with DRB1 alleles showing the most associated TCRs and HLA-C alleles showing the fewest. Because some donors lacked HLA typing at each locus, the association tests relied only on the typed subset. CMV serostatus was the only immune exposure information available for the cohort. Because counts were too low, 15 or so rarely observed V segments, including chromosome 9 orphons, were excluded from the earlier analysis of some 590 of the donors. Compared with equally common non-associated chains, HLA-associated TCR beta chains in a later analysis were more clonally expanded and had lower generation probabilities. Linkage disequilibrium might explain the correlated functional status among segregating V segments, but an unknown experimental factor could not be excluded.

The method was the immunoSEQ multiplex PCR assay. For the multiplex PCR, a mixture combining 60 forward primers for TCR Vbeta segments and 13 reverse primers for TCR Jbeta segments was used. A multiplex PCR assay on genomic DNA amplified the CDR3 region of rearranged TCR beta genes. Amplified TCR beta libraries were sequenced as 87-base-pair reads on the Illumina HiSeq System. The study's processing was this. In a later analysis, 70 million to 95 million unique TCR beta chains were counted across the 650 to 700 repertoires, and about 9.9 million of these chains were shared by at least two donors. Raw reads were error-corrected and collapsed into unique sequences with a nearest-neighbor algorithm that merged closely related sequences to remove PCR and sequencing errors. CDR3 sequences were aligned to IMGT reference sequences to assign V, D and J gene segments. Each retained sequence needed at least a six-nucleotide match to both a V gene segment and a J gene segment. Rearrangements were called productive when the CDR3 lacked stop codons and stayed in frame with V and J; all others were non-productive. Following IMGT convention, CDR3 was defined as the stretch from the second conserved V-encoded cysteine up to the conserved J-encoded phenylalanine. In an earlier analysis of approximately 500 of the donors, sequences lacking an unambiguous match to a single V gene segment were excluded. In an earlier analysis of 500 to 750 of the donors, V segments were called functional above 56.7% productive rearrangements and were called segregating when the between-donor standard deviation exceeded 5%. A statistical classification framework was built to diagnose cytomegalovirus status from the catalog of TCR beta chain sequences. In a later analysis, TCR nucleotide sequences were compared against IMGT/GENE-DB human TR gene sequences so that V and J genes could be assigned. A later analysis assigned CDR3 sequences and most-parsimonious VDJ recombination scenarios with the TCRdist pipeline. In a later analysis, each TCR beta chain was defined by its CDR3 amino acid sequence together with its V-gene family, and reads lacking a unique V-gene family were excluded. As a way to deal with suspected cross-contamination and a sequencing artifact, a later analysis dropped more than 500 nucleotide sequences that were highly shared and had low generation probability. For each public chain, a later analysis derived a clonal expansion index from normalized ranks of inferred template counts within each repertoire. In a later analysis, generation probabilities were computed using a VDJ recombination model fitted to out-of-frame rearrangements, and the results were checked against IGoR. In a later analysis, hypergeometric tests were used to score TCR-TCR, TCR-HLA and TCR-CMV co-occurrence, with a repertoire-size bias correction applied to TCR pairs. A later analysis estimated false discovery rates by permuting HLA or CMV assignments 20 times. In a later analysis, co-occurring TCRs were grouped using DBSCAN, and TCRdist sequence similarity was added for clustering within HLA-allele-positive subsets. Repertoires with fewer than 30,000 or more than 120,000 public chains were left out of co-occurrence clustering, as were roughly five repertoires with anomalous nucleotide sharing. The source is immuneACCESS, and TCRdb retained only in-frame sequences with V and J called. Part of the clones is not carried over; for the studies checked, unresolved V genes explain less than half of this, and the remainder is unexplained. V, J and clone size are taken as reported in that table, and D and trimming were inferred from the DNA itself. The sample yields roughly 130,000 clones; roughly 80% were counted once. 8.8% of the sample comes from the top ten.

This clonotype was sampled from a woman in her fifties or sixties in good health and CMV-seropositive. The rearrangement combines TRBV6-5 with TRBJ2-7, and TRBD2 matches 7 of the central bases. Sequenced: PBMCs. The DNA sequence reads TGTGCCAGCGCCGAACGGGGGGTTGTGTCCTACGAGCAGTACTTC. This codes for CASAERGVVSYEQYF.